This entry features one TCR beta chain sequence. The data stem from a study of T cells in Graves' hyperthyroidism and ophthalmopathy. Exclusion of patients followed from uncontrolled infection, other autoimmune disease, pregnancy or lactation. The germline CDR1 and CDR2 sequences are SEHNR and FQNEAQ (reference sequence). There are 13 residues in the CDR3. V was cut by 6 bases and J by 5 bases, with 14 bases left in between. Researchers took RNA transcripts and amplified the TCR beta CDR3 regions from them. With the HTBI primer set, the TCR CDR3 went through a first round of RT-PCR. TCRdb re-called the multiplex PCR reads with MiXCR, one entry per CDR3 protein. The table shows more than 500,000 distinct CDR3 sequences, with 46% occurring only once.

The source material was peripheral blood or thyroid tissue (not recorded which). The TCR comes from an adult woman with Graves' disease, either hyperthyroidism or ophthalmopathy (not recorded which). The chain uses TRBV7-9 and TRBJ2-7; D may be TRBD1 or TRBD2 (5 bases each). The CDR3 spells CASRTGTLNEQYF. In DNA, the CDR3 is TGTGCCAGCAGAACCGGGACCCTGAACGAGCAGTACTTC.